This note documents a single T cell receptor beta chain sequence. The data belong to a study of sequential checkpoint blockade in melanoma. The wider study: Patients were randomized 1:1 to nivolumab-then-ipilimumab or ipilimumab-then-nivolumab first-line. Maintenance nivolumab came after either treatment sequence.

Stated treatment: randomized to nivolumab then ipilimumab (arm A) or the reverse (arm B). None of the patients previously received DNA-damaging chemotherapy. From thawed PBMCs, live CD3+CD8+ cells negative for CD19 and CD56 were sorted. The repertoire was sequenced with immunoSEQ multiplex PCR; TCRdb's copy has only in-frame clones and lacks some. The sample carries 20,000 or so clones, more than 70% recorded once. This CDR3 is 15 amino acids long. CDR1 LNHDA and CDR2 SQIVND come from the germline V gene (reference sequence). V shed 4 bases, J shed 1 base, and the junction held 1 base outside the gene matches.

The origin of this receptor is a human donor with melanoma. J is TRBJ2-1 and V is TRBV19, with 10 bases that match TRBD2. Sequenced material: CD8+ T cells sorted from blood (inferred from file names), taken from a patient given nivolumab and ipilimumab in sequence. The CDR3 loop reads CASSKTSGSYNEQFF. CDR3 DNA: TGTGCCAGTAGTAAGACTAGCGGGTCCTACAATGAGCAGTTCTTC.